Reported below is one TCR beta chain. The entry originates in a study of blood T cells in healthy people across ages. It was with a sample-barcoded 5' primer and a J-beta primer mix that a second PCR of roughly 6 to 12 cycles was run. MiXCR, applied by TCRdb to the 5' RACE reads, yields one record per CDR3 protein. The sample records more than 650,000 distinct CDR3 sequences, around a fifth being singletons. Germline V gene data show CDR1 as SGHVS and CDR2 as FNYEAQ. Trimming cost V 5 bases and J 2 bases, with 13 bases left between them. The CDR3 length is 15 residues. Per individual sample, total RNA of at least 5 micrograms was extracted.

Sequencing input: blood. The receptor comes from a man aged 65 to 79 in good health. The rearrangement joins TRBV7-6 to TRBJ2-1, with D tentatively TRBD2 (5 bases). The CDR3 DNA reads TGTGCCAGCAGCACACTAGTGGGTACCTACAATGAGCAGTTCTTC. Protein: CASSTLVGTYNEQFF.